The rows below give T cell receptor beta chains drawn from one sample of a study of CD8 T cells in ankylosing spondylitis. TCRdb fed the 5' RACE reads into MiXCR, producing one record per CDR3 protein. The sample holds about 460,000 distinct CDR3 sequences, about 5.7% seen once. Sequenced: blood, either unsorted or a sorted T cell fraction (not recorded which). These receptor sequences come from a male donor with ankylosing spondylitis. CDR3s include the opening cysteine and the closing phenylalanine or tryptophan. Each record gives: J gene, V gene, clone size, D gene, CDR3 protein, CDR3 DNA. The D gene is left open where the match is weak. Where a row states a size, it is once, few, many or the class of an expanded clone; other rows omit it.

TRBJ1-1,TRBV3-1,few,.,CASSRPGTSTGTEAFF,TGTGCCAGCAGCCGTCCCGGGACGTCAACGGGGACTGAAGCTTTCTTT
TRBJ1-1,TRBV10-3,.,.,CAISAGLPAPEAFF,TGTGCCATCAGTGCGGGACTCCCAGCCCCTGAAGCTTTCTTT
TRBJ2-7,TRBV6-5,many,TRBD2,CASSYLGLAGVDEQYF,TGTGCCAGCAGTTACCTGGGACTAGCGGGAGTGGACGAGCAGTACTTC
TRBJ2-1,TRBV9,many,TRBD2,CASSVARTSGDPSSYNEQFF,TGTGCCAGCAGCGTAGCAAGGACTAGCGGGGACCCAAGCTCCTACAATGAGCAGTTCTTC
TRBJ1-5,TRBV2,.,.,CASTPGASNQPQHF,TGTGCCAGCACCCCAGGGGCTAGCAATCAGCCCCAGCATTTT
TRBJ2-7,TRBV29-1,many,.,CSPRVREQYF,TGCAGCCCCCGTGTGCGCGAGCAGTACTTC
TRBJ1-2,TRBV5-1,many,.,CASSFGAYGYTF,TGCGCCAGCAGCTTCGGAGCCTATGGCTACACCTTC
TRBJ2-1,TRBV29-1,.,.,CSVVPAGNEQFF,TGCAGCGTTGTGCCGGCGGGGAATGAGCAGTTCTTC
TRBJ2-7,TRBV21-1,.,.,CASTYYRTPKLHEQYF,TGTGCCAGCACATACTACAGAACCCCAAAACTCCACGAGCAGTACTTC
TRBJ2-3,TRBV6-2/TRBV6-3,few,TRBD2,CASRTGWVAGARHTDTQYF,TGTGCCAGCAGGACGGGATGGGTAGCGGGGGCCAGACACACAGATACGCAGTATTTT
TRBJ1-4,TRBV29-1,many,.,CSVPGPNEKLFF,TGCAGCGTTCCAGGGCCTAATGAAAAACTGTTTTTT
TRBJ2-7,TRBV29-1,many,.,CSVETTGYEQYF,TGCAGCGTAGAAACGACAGGCTACGAGCAGTACTTC
TRBJ1-1,TRBV7-6,many,TRBD1,CASSPRPGTANTEAFF,TGTGCCAGCAGCCCAAGACCCGGGACAGCGAACACTGAAGCTTTCTTT
TRBJ2-1,TRBV7-3,many,.,CASSPKGDNEQFF,TGTGCCAGCAGCCCGAAGGGTGACAATGAGCAGTTCTTC
TRBJ2-1,TRBV20-1,many,TRBD2,CSARSSGRTYNEQFF,TGCAGTGCTAGGTCCAGCGGGAGGACTTACAATGAGCAGTTCTTC
TRBJ1-5,TRBV13,many,.,CASSLSPRAGQPQHF,TGTGCCAGCAGCCTCAGCCCCAGGGCAGGTCAGCCCCAGCATTTT
TRBJ2-7,TRBV7-7,few,TRBD2,CASTKLPHRVTSGLSYEQYF,TGTGCTAGCACCAAGCTTCCCCACAGGGTTACTAGCGGACTATCCTACGAGCAGTACTTC
TRBJ2-3,TRBV7-2,many,.,CASSSRTNPDTQYF,TGTGCCAGCAGCTCCCGGACTAATCCAGATACGCAGTATTTT
TRBJ2-4,TRBV9,.,TRBD2,CASSVSSSGSGNIQYF,TGTGCCAGCAGCGTAAGTTCTAGCGGGAGCGGGAACATTCAGTACTTC
TRBJ2-3,TRBV11-2,many,TRBD2,CASSLTAGSSTDTQYF,TGTGCCAGCAGCTTAACAGCGGGGTCGAGCACAGATACGCAGTATTTT
TRBJ2-1,TRBV6-1,.,.,CASSPLRASRYNEQFF,TGTGCCAGCAGTCCCCTCCGGGCTAGCAGGTACAATGAGCAGTTCTTC
TRBJ2-1,TRBV20-1,many,.,CSARGTGFPPFYEQFF,TGCAGTGCTAGGGGTACGGGATTTCCGCCGTTCTATGAGCAGTTCTTC
TRBJ2-5,TRBV6-2/TRBV6-3,few,.,CASGSRRVQETQYF,TGTGCCAGCGGGTCCCGACGGGTTCAAGAGACCCAGTACTTC
TRBJ2-1,TRBV7-2,many,.,CASSSQPGPSYNEQFF,TGTGCCAGCAGCTCACAACCGGGACCCTCCTACAATGAGCAGTTCTTC
TRBJ2-2,TRBV11-1,many,.,CASSLQPGQGLVGTGRELFF,TGTGCCAGCAGCTTACAACCGGGACAGGGACTAGTTGGAACCGGCCGGGAGCTGTTTTTT
TRBJ2-1,TRBV6-5,many,.,CASSYSKWLSYNEQFF,TGTGCCAGCAGTTACTCGAAATGGCTGTCCTACAATGAGCAGTTCTTC
TRBJ2-7,TRBV20-1,many,.,CSAPDRTYEQYF,TGCAGTGCACCGGACAGAACCTACGAGCAGTACTTC
TRBJ1-6,TRBV20-1,many,.,CSARGVVTDNSPLHF,TGCAGTGCTAGAGGGGTAGTCACTGATAATTCACCCCTCCACTTT
TRBJ1-5,TRBV20-1,many,.,CSASTRGRIGQPQHF,TGCAGTGCTAGTACCCGGGGGCGGATCGGTCAGCCCCAGCATTTT
TRBJ2-7,TRBV4-2,many,TRBD1,CASSQVGTGIYEQYF,TGTGCCAGCAGCCAAGTAGGGACAGGGATTTACGAGCAGTACTTC
TRBJ2-1,TRBV5-1,many,.,CASSRWGDEQFF,TGCGCCAGCAGTCGGTGGGGCGATGAGCAGTTCTTC
TRBJ2-3,TRBV20-1,.,.,CSVLSLRSPTDTQYF,TGCAGTGTCCTAAGTTTGCGTAGCCCCACAGATACGCAGTATTTT
TRBJ2-5,TRBV20-1,many,TRBD2,CSARGAGVETQYF,TGCAGTGCTAGAGGGGCGGGAGTTGAGACCCAGTACTTC
TRBJ1-4,TRBV18,few,TRBD1,CASSPGTGLTYEKLFF,TGTGCCAGCTCACCAGGGACAGGCTTGACTTATGAAAAACTGTTTTTT
TRBJ2-7,TRBV6-2/TRBV6-3,many,.,CASSTQGRTSEQYF,TGTGCCAGCAGTACCCAGGGACGAACCAGCGAGCAGTACTTC
TRBJ2-1,TRBV11-1,many,.,CASSLGPSSYNEQFF,TGTGCCAGCAGCTTAGGACCAAGCTCCTACAATGAGCAGTTCTTC
TRBJ2-1,TRBV5-1,many,TRBD2,CASSRNGLAVYNEQFF,TGCGCCAGCAGCCGGAACGGACTAGCGGTCTACAATGAGCAGTTCTTC
TRBJ2-2,TRBV12-3/TRBV12-4,many,.,CASSSPQNTGELFF,TGTGCCAGCAGTTCTCCTCAAAACACCGGGGAGCTGTTTTTT
TRBJ1-2,TRBV20-1,many,.,CSADGRHHWHGYTF,TGCAGTGCTGACGGACGCCACCACTGGCATGGCTACACCTTC
TRBJ2-7,TRBV12-3/TRBV12-4,many,.,CAITSWTLGAGEQYF,TGTGCCATTACATCATGGACTCTAGGTGCGGGCGAGCAGTACTTC
TRBJ2-2,TRBV12-3/TRBV12-4,many,TRBD2,CASSFSSGRTGELFF,TGTGCCAGCAGTTTTTCTAGCGGGAGAACCGGGGAGCTGTTTTTT
TRBJ1-1,TRBV20-1,.,TRBD1,CSASKGTVNTEAFF,TGCAGTGCTAGTAAAGGGACAGTTAACACTGAAGCTTTCTTT
TRBJ2-1,TRBV14,many,.,CASSQGNARAFF,TGTGCCAGCAGCCAAGGGAATGCCCGGGCGTTCTTC
TRBJ2-1,TRBV6-5,.,.,CASSLNSGSYNEQFF,TGTGCCAGCAGTTTAAATAGCGGCTCCTACAATGAGCAGTTCTTC
TRBJ2-5,TRBV6-1,once,.,CASAKGRLQETQYF,TGTGCCAGCGCCAAGGGACGGCTCCAAGAGACCCAGTACTTC
TRBJ2-7,TRBV5-1,.,.,CASSPGGGSRTHEQYF,TGCGCCAGCAGCCCCGGGGGCGGGAGTCGTACCCACGAGCAGTACTTC
TRBJ1-4,TRBV10-3,many,.,CAISESSGGINEKLFF,TGTGCCATCAGTGAGTCAAGCGGGGGCATTAATGAAAAACTGTTTTTT
TRBJ1-2,TRBV24-1,many,.,CATSDLVGYTF,TGTGCCACCAGTGACCTGGTGGGCTACACCTTC
TRBJ1-1,TRBV29-1,many,.,CSVGGDTEAFF,TGCAGCGTCGGGGGGGACACTGAAGCTTTCTTT
TRBJ2-3,TRBV18,many,TRBD1,CASLSDRGTDTQYF,TGTGCCAGCTTAAGCGACAGGGGGACAGATACGCAGTATTTT
TRBJ1-1,TRBV20-1,many,.,CRLRFGSEAFF,TGCCGGTTAAGATTCGGGTCTGAAGCTTTCTTT